Presented here are 30 T cell receptor beta chains from one specimen sequenced in a study of T-cell reconstitution after alpha-beta-depleted transplantation in children listed by TCRdb under 2016. Preparation of the library involved PCR. The data were produced on an Illumina HiSeq 2500. To normalize quantification of the TCRbeta repertoire, the TCR libraries were built with molecular barcoding that relied on unique molecular identifiers. The public reads were reprocessed in TCRdb via fastp at Q25 and MiXCR, keeping in-frame beta chains. CDR3 protein sequences are deduplicated, and each keeps its most common genes and DNA. Across this sample there are 700,000 to 850,000 distinct CDR3 sequences, with about 16% seen only once. Under 6% of the sample is in the top ten clones. This sample's treatment or condition label indicates: allogeneic hematopoietic cell transplantation with graft depleted of TCRalphabeta T cells and CD19 B cells.

The sequences come from PBMCs, mostly from graft donor cells, collected 360 days after TCRalphabeta/CD19-depleted stem cell transplant. These receptors all stem from a male patient aged 10 to 17 who had a stem cell transplant for acute lymphoblastic leukemia, so the T cells may come from the graft donor.

The chain couples TRBV7-3 to TRBJ2-1; 12 bases fit TRBD2. The CDR3 is 18 amino acids. With 1 base clipped from V and 9 bases from J, the junction kept 13 bases outside the gene matches. The germline gives CDR1 SGHTA, CDR2 FQGTGA. The chain's CDR3 is CASSLKGLTSGSKAEQFF. The CDR3 nucleotides are TGTGCCAGCAGCTTAAAAGGTTTGACTAGCGGGAGCAAAGCTGAGCAGTTCTTC.

The rearrangement links TRBV7-9 to TRBJ2-1; 10 nucleotides match TRBD2. CDR3 length equals 17 residues. Germline lookup yields CDR1 SEHNR and CDR2 FQNEAQ (reference sequence). The V gene end was trimmed by 5 bases and the J gene end by 5 bases; junction bases not matched to a gene: 12. CDR3 nucleotides: TGTGCCAGCAGCCCTAGGCTGACTAGCGGGCCACACAATGAGCAGTTCTTC. This sequence encodes CASSPRLTSGPHNEQFF.

The chain links TRBV10-2 to TRBJ1-3; D is unresolved. V lost 7 bases and J 0 bases, leaving 7 bases between the germline ends. Germline V gene data show CDR1 as WSHSY and CDR2 as SAAADI. The CDR3 runs to 13 residues. CDR3 residues: CASIGGSGNTIYF. CDR3 bases: TGCGCCAGCATCGGAGGCTCTGGAAACACCATATATTTT.

This clonotype came up a few times. CDR3 nucleotides: TGTGCCTGCGTGGCGGGAGACTACAATGAGCAGTTCTTC. This sequence encodes CACVAGDYNEQFF. This chain links TRBV25-1 with TRBJ2-1; 7 nucleotides align to TRBD2. Germline V lookup: CDR1 MGHDK, CDR2 SYGVNS. Germline trimming cut 11 bases from V and 3 bases from J; bases unmatched to any gene: 7. The CDR3 runs to 13 residues.

This clonotype was seen many times. The chain's CDR3 is CASSLEGQGSSGANVLTF. DNA of the CDR3: TGCGCCAGCAGCTTGGAAGGGCAGGGAAGCTCTGGGGCCAACGTCCTGACTTTC. The gene calls are TRBV5-1 and TRBJ2-6; perhaps TRBD1 as D (5 bases). This CDR3 is built from 18 residues. Trimming left V 0 bases short and J 0 bases short, with 13 bases between. Germline V gene sequence: CDR1 SGHRS, CDR2 YFSETQ.

This clonotype was picked up a small number of times. The J gene is TRBJ2-1, the V gene TRBV12-3 or TRBV12-4; 10 nucleotides match TRBD2. The CDR3 runs to 15 residues. J gave up 2 bases and V 6 bases, and 4 bases lay outside the gene matches. The CDR3 sequence: CASSILAGTYNEQFF. The CDR3 DNA reads as TGTGCCAGCAGCATACTAGCGGGAACCTACAATGAGCAGTTCTTC.

This clonotype showed up just a few times. The V call is TRBV7-9, the J call TRBJ2-7, with a tentative D call TRBD2 (6 bases). This CDR3 has 16 amino acids. The V gene's germline CDR1 is SEHNR and CDR2 FQNEAQ (reference sequence). Trimming stripped 0 bases from V and 3 bases from J, with 15 bases between. The CDR3 bases are TGTGCCAGCAGCTTAGCGCATGGGCTAGCGCTCTACGAGCAGTACTTC. It encodes CASSLAHGLALYEQYF.

This clonotype showed up just a few times. The genes are TRBV10-2 and TRBJ1-2; D is unresolved. The CDR3 runs 11 residues. Trimming cost V 3 bases and J 4 bases, with 3 bases left between them. In germline, CDR1 is WSHSY, CDR2 SAAADI. The chain's CDR3 is CASSERYGYTF. In nucleotides, the CDR3 is TGCGCCAGCAGTGAACGCTATGGCTACACCTTC.

The V call is TRBV6-5, the J call TRBJ2-7; 8 nucleotides align to TRBD2. The CDR3 is 14 residues long. Germline V gene sequence: CDR1 MNHEY, CDR2 SVGAGI. Germline trimming cut 2 bases from V and 7 bases from J; bases unmatched to any gene: 7. CDR3 DNA sequence: TGTGCCAGCAGTTACCCCGGGAGGGCCGGTGAGCAGTACTTC. This encodes CASSYPGRAGEQYF.

The chain is built from TRBV27 and TRBJ1-5; D uncertain. The length of the CDR3 is 14 residues. Between the trimmed V and J ends, which lost 2 bases and 6 bases, there was a span of 11 bases. Germline CDR1 reads MNHEY; CDR2 reads SMNVEV (reference sequence). DNA of the CDR3: TGTGCCAGCAGTTTACACGCGCGATTTCAGCCCCAGCATTTT. Its protein is CASSLHARFQPQHF.

There are a few counts of this clonotype. This chain connects TRBV12-3 or TRBV12-4 to TRBJ2-7, with D perhaps being TRBD1 or TRBD2 (5 bases each). Trimming took off 2 bases at V and 7 bases at J, with 18 bases between the two ends. The CDR3 has 15 residues. The DNA for the CDR3 is TGTGCCAGCAGTTTAAGCTTAATCGGGGCGCAAGAGCAGTACTTC. This encodes CASSLSLIGAQEQYF.

Many counts were recorded for this clonotype. The chain's CDR3 is CSVEDLYGAGEQYF. As DNA, the CDR3 is TGCAGCGTTGAAGATCTTTATGGGGCTGGCGAGCAGTACTTC. The chain has TRBV29-1 and TRBJ2-7, with D possibly being TRBD1 (5 bases). The length of the CDR3 is 14 residues. The V gene lost 0 bases and the J gene lost 6 bases, with 15 bases spanning the gap. The germline gives CDR1 SQVTM, CDR2 ANQGSEA.

The rearrangement uses TRBV14 and TRBJ2-7; 7 bases align to TRBD1. The CDR3 runs to 14 residues. The germline gives CDR1 SGHDN, CDR2 FVKESK. Germline trimming cut 0 bases from V and 2 bases from J; bases unmatched to any gene: 1. The CDR3 DNA follows: TGTGCCAGCAGCCAAGAGGGGACAGCCTACGAGCAGTACTTC. This gives the protein CASSQEGTAYEQYF.

The chain joins TRBV11-2 to TRBJ2-5; 9 bases are shared with TRBD2. From germline, CDR1 is SGHAT and CDR2 FQNNGV. The CDR3 is made up of 17 amino acids. The J segment lost 1 base and the V segment lost 0 bases, leaving 6 bases of the junction unmatched. The CDR3 coding sequence is TGTGCCAGCAGCTTAGATCTGGCTAGCGGGGCCCAAGAGACCCAGTACTTC. Amino acids: CASSLDLASGAQETQYF.

This clonotype was observed a handful of times. The rearrangement uses TRBV12-3 or TRBV12-4 and TRBJ2-1; D is undetermined. The CDR3 loop spans 13 amino acids. V was pared by 4 bases and J by 7 bases, with 11 bases between. The chain's CDR3 is CASSSISRNEQFF. The CDR3, as DNA: TGTGCCAGCAGTTCCATCTCTAGGAATGAGCAGTTCTTC.

This chain uses TRBV27 with TRBJ2-7, with D possibly TRBD2 on 7 matching bases. V gave up 3 bases and J gave up 3 bases, with 12 bases separating them. This CDR3 has 14 residues. Germline lookup yields CDR1 MNHEY and CDR2 SMNVEV (reference sequence). The CDR3 region has the DNA TGTGCCAGCAGTTTGGGGGGGGCGCACTACGAGCAGTACTTC. As protein: CASSLGGAHYEQYF.

This clonotype turned up a few times. V and J are TRBV29-1 and TRBJ2-7, with a tentative D call TRBD1 (6 bases). CDR1 SQVTM and CDR2 ANQGSEA come from the germline V gene. The CDR3 runs to 15 residues. The V and J ends lost 3 bases and 0 bases respectively, with 15 bases between them. The DNA of the CDR3 is TGCAGCGTTGAGGGGGCAGGCGAACCCTCCTACGAGCAGTACTTC. Encoded protein: CSVEGAGEPSYEQYF.

The rearrangement uses TRBV6-2 or TRBV6-3 and TRBJ2-1, with 13 nucleotides matching TRBD2. Trimming cost V 5 bases and J 6 bases; bases outside gene matches: 4. This CDR3 is 15 amino acids long. Germline loops: CDR1 MNHEY, CDR2 SVGEGT. As DNA, the CDR3 is TGTGCCAGCAGTAAACTAGCGGGAGGGGTCAATGAGCAGTTCTTC. Its translation: CASSKLAGGVNEQFF.

This clonotype was observed many times. CDR3 protein: CSALAGVLYNEQFF. The CDR3, as DNA: TGCAGTGCTTTAGCGGGAGTACTCTACAATGAGCAGTTCTTC. V gene TRBV20-1 combines with J gene TRBJ2-1; TRBD2 matches 9 bases. CDR3 length: 14 residues. Germline-derived CDR1 and CDR2 are DFQATT and SNEGSKA (reference sequence). V was pared by 5 bases and J by 3 bases, with 5 bases of the junction left unmatched.

The chain links TRBV12-3 or TRBV12-4 to TRBJ2-7; the D is unclear. The CDR3 totals 11 residues. Trimming pared 6 bases from V and 3 bases from J, leaving 6 bases between. The DNA for the CDR3 is TGTGCCAGCAGAGAGCACTACGAGCAGTACTTC. Translating it yields CASREHYEQYF.

This clonotype was found many times. CDR3 sequence (DNA): TGCGCCAGCAGCTTGGAGGTGAGCTCTGGAAACACCATATATTTT. It specifies CASSLEVSSGNTIYF. V gene TRBV5-1 combines with J gene TRBJ1-3; the D is unclear. Germline CDR1 reads SGHRS; CDR2 reads YFSETQ. This CDR3 is 15 amino acids long. The V end lost 0 bases, the J end lost 0 bases, and 7 bases lay between the germline ends.

The chain combines TRBV18 with TRBJ2-7; the match to TRBD1 covers 10 bases. CDR1 is KGHSH, CDR2 LQKENI, per germline. The CDR3 contains 14 residues. After removal of 10 bases from V and 5 bases from J, the junction contained 11 bases not matched to a gene. The CDR3 coding sequence is TGTGCCACCACCCGAAGGGGGACAGGGGACGAGCAGTACTTC. Its translation is CATTRRGTGDEQYF.

The chain joins TRBV15 to TRBJ1-5; 7 bases line up with TRBD1. The V gene end was trimmed by 0 bases and the J gene end by 9 bases; junction bases not matched to a gene: 8. Germline CDR1 and CDR2: LNHNV and YYDKDF (reference sequence). CDR3 length: 15 residues. CDR3 sequence reads: CATSRDWDSRVPQHF. The DNA for the CDR3 is TGTGCCACCAGCAGAGATTGGGACAGCCGTGTGCCCCAGCATTTT.

This clonotype was counted only a few times. The genes are TRBV5-1 and TRBJ2-1, with D possibly matching TRBD2 (5 bases). From germline, CDR1 is SGHRS and CDR2 YFSETQ. The V gene lost 2 bases and the J gene lost 3 bases, with 12 bases spanning the gap. This CDR3 region has 15 residues. CDR3 sequence: CASSFTGIDYNEQFF. CDR3 in DNA: TGCGCCAGCAGCTTCACGGGAATCGACTACAATGAGCAGTTCTTC.

This clonotype was observed a single time. The junction departs from germline at one end; a sequencing error may be responsible. J is TRBJ2-2 and V is TRBV6-5; a possible D gene is TRBD2 (6 bases). Germline lookup yields CDR1 MNHEY and CDR2 SVGAGI. CDR3 size: 15 residues. CDR3 protein: CPSSYSEGSPGELFF. DNA of the CDR3: TGTCCCAGCAGTTACTCGGAGGGTAGTCCCGGGGAGCTGTTTTTT.

The V gene is TRBV12-3 or TRBV12-4, the J gene TRBJ2-3, with TRBD2 as a possible D gene (6 bases). This CDR3 is 16 amino acids long. V lost 1 base and J lost 1, with 12 bases in between. CDR3 sequence reads: CASSLVGSWGTDTQYF. As DNA, the CDR3 is TGTGCCAGCAGTTTAGTCGGGAGTTGGGGCACAGATACGCAGTATTTT.

This clonotype was observed a handful of times. V is TRBV7-9 and J is TRBJ2-7, with D perhaps matching TRBD1 (5 bases). Germline loops: CDR1 SEHNR, CDR2 FQNEAQ (reference sequence). V lost 1 base and J 6 bases, leaving 13 bases between the germline ends. This CDR3 has 14 amino acids. This CDR3 reads CASSLVREGLEQYF. The CDR3 DNA is TGTGCCAGCAGCTTAGTCAGGGAAGGGCTCGAGCAGTACTTC.

The chain uses TRBV4-1 and TRBJ2-7; D is possibly TRBD1 or TRBD2 (6 bases each). This CDR3 region has 14 residues. From germline, CDR1 is MGHRA and CDR2 YSYEKL. Trimming removed 2 bases at V and 3 bases at J, with 11 bases between. CDR3 amino acids: CASSQLKGGYEQYF. DNA of the CDR3: TGCGCCAGCAGCCAACTCAAGGGGGGCTACGAGCAGTACTTC.

This clonotype has a handful of counts. The chain has TRBV12-3 or TRBV12-4 and TRBJ1-4, with unresolved D. The CDR3 spans 11 residues. The V end lost 7 bases, the J end lost 8 bases, and 8 bases lay between the germline ends. CDR3 nucleotide sequence: TGTGCCAGCAAATGGAGCGAAAAACTGTTTTTT. This gives the protein CASKWSEKLFF.

This clonotype appeared a few times. CDR3 in amino acids: CSVPTGDYGFEQYF. DNA for the CDR3: TGCAGTGTTCCCACAGGGGATTATGGTTTCGAGCAGTACTTC. The V and J genes are TRBV20-1 and TRBJ2-7, with 7 nucleotides matching TRBD1. Germline V lookup: CDR1 DFQATT, CDR2 SNEGSKA (reference sequence). J gave up 6 bases and V 7 bases, and 15 bases lay outside the gene matches. The CDR3 spans 14 residues.